This T cell receptor (beta chain) came from a study of identical twins' blood T cells. General study points: Shared CDR3 clonotype counts between two donors mainly tracked the product of their cloneset sizes, twins included. Twins reportedly had markedly more similar V usage than unrelated donors, even among out-of-frame TCRbeta clonotypes. Twins shared more top CDR3 clonotypes than unrelated donors did.

Trimming took 2 bases from V and 8 from J, leaving 12 bases between them. In germline, CDR1 is LGHNT, CDR2 FRNRAP. The CDR3 loop spans 14 amino acids. TCR cDNA libraries came from RNA via a modified published protocol. One entry per CDR3 protein results from TCRdb running MiXCR on the 5' RACE reads. The top ten clones hold 5.5% to 7% of a sample with 350,000 to 400,000 distinct CDR3 sequences, 25% to 35% of them seen once. This clonotype turned up a few times. No antigen is known for it. The material sequenced was PBMCs. The chain joins TRBV12-5 to TRBJ1-4; D gene ambiguous. The clonotype was recovered from a woman between 18 and 55 years old in good health. The CDR3 loop is CASGLPAGDEKLFF. The CDR3 region has the DNA TGTGCTAGTGGTTTGCCCGCTGGAGACGAAAAACTGTTTTTT.